This T cell receptor (beta chain) was documented in a study of blood T cell repertoires in COVID-19. At the level of the study: Researchers got acute and convalescent COVID-19 samples from the United States, Italy and Spain.

In terms of age and location, participants ranged from roughly 18 to 89 years and lived in approximately 26 US areas. Assignment of participants to cohorts was predicated upon participant-reported clinical history. Libraries were prepared by immunoSEQ multiplex PCR; TCRdb keeps only in-frame clonotypes and omits some of them. The repertoire consists of some 390,000 clones, with under 90% occurring once and the leading ten covering about 1.7%. V lost 4 bases and J lost 5; bases outside the gene matches: 8. This CDR3 has 15 amino acids. Germline CDR1 is SNHLY and CDR2 is FYNNEI. The receptor's source is a woman aged 30 to 39 who had recovered from COVID-19. The chain carries TRBV2 and TRBJ2-7; TRBD2 aligns across 10 bases. The source material was PBMCs or T cells enriched from blood (not recorded which). The chain's CDR3 is CASSVDLAGADEQYF. CDR3 in DNA: TGTGCCAGCAGTGTCGACCTAGCGGGAGCCGACGAGCAGTACTTC.